Below are 25 T cell receptor beta chains sequenced from a single sample in a study of CXCR3-negative and CXCR3-positive naive CD8 T cells. TRB cDNA libraries were made by UMI-labeled 5' RACE. TCRdb reanalyzed the 5' RACE reads and collapses them to one entry per CDR3 protein, without DNA. Reported are approximately 74,000 distinct CDR3 sequences; the ten largest clones contain around 1.5%. Sequenced sample: naive CXCR3- CD8+ T cells from blood. Described subset: CD45RO-CCR7+CD27+CD95- naive CD8+ T cells lacking CXCR3 (TNR3-). The receptors originated from a human donor in good health. Some clones in this sample may be carry-over from other donors' samples.

The V and J genes are TRBV29-1 and TRBJ1-2; TCRdb returns TRBD1, unconfirmable since there is no DNA. The germline CDR1 and CDR2 sequences are SQVTM and ANQGSEA. CDR3 length equals 15 residues. This CDR3 reads CSVLPGQSSNYGYTF.

The chain combines TRBV6-5 with TRBJ2-1; the TRBD1 assignment by TCRdb is unverifiable without DNA. Germline CDR1 and CDR2: MNHEY and SVGAGI. This CDR3 is built from 16 residues. The CDR3 sequence: CASSYSHSGPYNEQFF.

The J gene is TRBJ1-2, the V gene TRBV7-9; TCRdb reports TRBD1, a call that lacks DNA to check it against. The CDR3 spans 13 residues. The germline CDR1 and CDR2 sequences are SEHNR and FQNEAQ (reference sequence). The CDR3 protein is CASSLENLPGHPF.

This rearrangement joins TRBV3-1 to TRBJ2-1; the D gene TCRdb calls, TRBD2, cannot be checked with no DNA. In germline, CDR1 is LGHDT, CDR2 YNNKEL (reference sequence). The CDR3 spans 19 residues. CDR3 in amino acids: CASSQADGLAGGPWNEQFF.

The genes are TRBV29-1 and TRBJ2-3; the TCRdb call, TRBD2, lacks DNA for checking. Germline CDR1 SQVTM, CDR2 ANQGSEA. The CDR3 is 15 amino acids. CDR3 amino acids: CSVVAGGGYTDTQYF.

The rearrangement uses TRBV27 and TRBJ2-1; TCRdb picks TRBD2, but there is no DNA to check that call. The CDR3 has 19 amino acids. Looked up from germline, CDR1 is MNHEY and CDR2 is SMNVEV (reference sequence). CDR3 region: CASRRWTSGGPSSYNEQFF.

The rearrangement uses TRBV5-3 and TRBJ2-1; absent DNA, TCRdb's TRBD2 call cannot be checked. TRBV5-3 is flagged as an ORF with uncertain function. The CDR3 extends over 19 amino acids. CDR3 in amino acids: CASSLEGFGRAGSYNEQFF.

The chain employs TRBV9 and TRBJ2-1; TCRdb's assignment of TRBD1 cannot be checked, as there is no DNA. CDR1 and CDR2 from the germline V gene are SGDLS and YYNGEE. This CDR3 is built from 14 residues. The CDR3 spells CASNGQGWNNEQFF.

The chain's CDR3 is CASTKTSGTYNEQFF. The chain carries TRBV7-8 and TRBJ2-1; TCRdb selects TRBD2, and the lack of DNA leaves this call unchecked. Germline CDR1 is SGHVS and CDR2 is FQNEAQ. The CDR3 has 15 amino acids. Based on the CDR3 plus reference TRBV7-8 and TRBJ2-1, the full variable domain is GAGVSQSPRYKVAKRGQDVALRCDPISGHVSLFWYQQALGQGPEFLTYFQNEAQLDKSGLPSDRFFAERPEGSVSTLKIQRTQQEDSAVYLCASTKTSGTYNEQFFGPGTRLTVL.

The CDR3 loop is CASSKQGLGTEAFF. The chain is built from TRBV5-1 and TRBJ1-1; TCRdb designates TRBD1, a call that cannot be tested without DNA. The CDR3 has 14 amino acids. CDR1 SGHRS and CDR2 YFSETQ come from the germline V gene.

The chain has TRBV7-9 and TRBJ2-7; no DNA is available, so the TRBD1 call from TCRdb remains unchecked. Germline loops: CDR1 SEHNR, CDR2 FQNEAQ (reference sequence). This CDR3 is 15 amino acids long. CDR3 sequence: CASSRTGTGTNEQYF.

The V gene is TRBV7-9, the J gene TRBJ1-2; TCRdb proposes TRBD1, but this gene call is untestable without DNA. The length of the CDR3 is 16 residues. Germline V lookup: CDR1 SEHNR, CDR2 FQNEAQ (reference sequence). The CDR3 region is CASSYSGGEKAYGYTF.

CDR3: CSVGPTGRLQETQYF. The chain carries TRBV29-1 and TRBJ2-5; the TRBD1 assignment by TCRdb is unverifiable without DNA. The CDR3 has 15 amino acids. Germline assignment: CDR1 SQVTM and CDR2 ANQGSEA.

The CDR3 spells CASSLGDYEQFF. The chain combines TRBV7-6 with TRBJ2-1. This CDR3 region has 12 residues. Germline CDR1 reads SGHVS; CDR2 reads FNYEAQ.

The chain combines TRBV4-1 with TRBJ1-5; TCRdb selects TRBD1, and the lack of DNA leaves this call unchecked. There are 15 residues in the CDR3. CDR1 is MGHRA and CDR2 is YSYEKL in the germline V gene. CDR3 residues: CASSQAGTGDQPQHF.

This chain links TRBV29-1 with TRBJ2-7; TCRdb's D call, TRBD1, is unchecked because there is no DNA. From germline, CDR1 is SQVTM and CDR2 ANQGSEA. The CDR3 has 12 amino acids. CDR3 protein: CSVGGQSYEQYF.

This chain joins TRBV5-4 and TRBJ2-1. Germline CDR1 reads SGHNT; CDR2 reads YYREEE (reference sequence). CDR3 length: 12 residues. The CDR3 region is CASSLASNEQFF.

The chain is built from TRBV15 and TRBJ2-2; TCRdb's D gene call, TRBD1, goes unchecked for lack of DNA. CDR1 and CDR2 from the germline V gene are LNHNV and YYDKDF (reference sequence). CDR3 length: 17 amino acids. The CDR3 reads CATSRGPGQGAPGELFF.

The chain has TRBV28 and TRBJ1-1; TCRdb indicates TRBD1, and absent DNA this call remains unverified. The germline V gene encodes CDR1 MDHEN and CDR2 SYDVKM. The CDR3 has 14 amino acids. CDR3 sequence reads: CASSLRGVRTEAFF.

The gene calls are TRBV7-2 and TRBJ2-1; TCRdb lists TRBD1, though no DNA is available to test this call. CDR3 size: 13 residues. Looked up from germline, CDR1 is SGHTA and CDR2 is FQGNSA. The CDR3 sequence: CASSLLGGSEQFF. The full variable domain, its missing parts supplied by reference TRBV7-2 and TRBJ2-1, is GAGVSQSPSNKVTEKGKDVELRCDPISGHTALYWYRQSLGQGLEFLIYFQGNSAPDKSGLPSDRFSAERTGGSVSTLTIQRTQQEDSAVYLCASSLLGGSEQFFGPGTRLTVL.

The chain couples TRBV5-1 to TRBJ2-7. The CDR3 consists of 14 residues. Germline CDR1 reads SGHRS; CDR2 reads YFSETQ. This CDR3 is CASSLGDYSYEQYF.

The chain recombines TRBV12-3 or TRBV12-4 with TRBJ2-7; checking the TCRdb D call of TRBD1 is not possible without DNA. CDR3 length equals 12 residues. The CDR3 protein is CASSLTAYEQYF.

The V call is TRBV29-1, the J call TRBJ2-5. CDR1 is SQVTM and CDR2 is ANQGSEA in the germline V gene. This CDR3 is built from 12 residues. The CDR3 here is CSVDVVGETQYF.

V and J are TRBV2 and TRBJ2-7; TCRdb gives TRBD2 as the D gene, but with no DNA this cannot be confirmed. Germline V gene sequence: CDR1 SNHLY, CDR2 FYNNEI. The CDR3 has 14 residues. CDR3 sequence: CASSPRLASYEQYF.

The J gene is TRBJ2-1, the V gene TRBV6-5. The CDR3 has 16 amino acids. Germline V gene data show CDR1 as MNHEY and CDR2 as SVGAGI. CDR3 sequence reads: CASSYSWASSYNEQFF.